Included here is one T cell receptor (beta chain) sequence, with context. Time point indicated: persistent/refractory GD, antithyroid drugs over 5 years with positive TRAb. RNA from PBMCs was the source of the TCR library. This sample was included in a study of regulatory T cells in long-lasting Graves disease. With V trimmed by 4 bases and J by 3 bases, 8 bases remained unmatched. Germline assignment: CDR1 SGHRS and CDR2 YFSETQ. The CDR3 is made up of 15 amino acids. Relying on iRepertoire HTBI primers and Arm-PCR of CDR3 regions, the team built TCR beta libraries. One entry per CDR3 protein results from TCRdb running MiXCR on the multiplex PCR reads. The data show more than 300,000 distinct CDR3 sequences, 20% to 25% seen once.

The sample in question was peripheral blood mononuclear cells (PBMCs), obtained when the disease was refractory, from a patient treated with antithyroid drugs. The clonotype comes from a woman aged 40 to 49 with Graves disease. The V and J genes are TRBV5-1 and TRBJ2-7; 9 bases are shared with TRBD2. As DNA, the CDR3 is TGCGCCAGCAGCCTTCGAAGACTAGCGGACTACGAGCAGTACTTC. It encodes CASSLRRLADYEQYF.